This note documents a single T cell receptor beta chain sequence. These data originate in a study of blood T cell repertoires in COVID-19. V trimming: 7 bases; J trimming: 3 bases; junction bases outside the gene matches: 8. The germline V gene encodes CDR1 MDHEN and CDR2 SYDVKM. The CDR3 extends over 16 amino acids. Only in-frame clones appear in the TCRdb table, and some are missing; sequencing was by immunoSEQ multiplex PCR. The sample includes about 300,000 clones, 89% of them seen just once. This clonotype originated in a man aged 60 to 69 who had recovered from COVID-19. The specimen sequenced was PBMCs or T cells enriched from blood (not recorded which). This chain connects TRBV28 to TRBJ2-2, with 10 bases fitting TRBD2. Here the CDR3 reads CASTSASGRDTGELFF. The CDR3 DNA sequence: TGTGCCAGCACCTCCGCTAGCGGGAGAGACACCGGGGAGCTGTTTTTT.